Given below is one T cell receptor beta chain in context. The clone's antigen remains unknown. No much larger clone exists at a distance of one base, and base qualities are not known. Only healthy Caucasian donors were included. Three pairs of female monozygotic twins, all aged about 18 to 30 years, were included in the twin cohort. Positive isolation kits from Invitrogen were used to isolate CD4+ and CD8+ T cell populations. This entry is derived from a study of identical twins (TCRdb year 2016). Some background on the complete study: To test whether fetal clonotypes persist, this study deep-sequenced TCR alpha and beta repertoires from monozygotic twins, from unrelated adults of various ages, and from cord blood. Replicate twin experiments were performed at different times using different library preparation protocols to rule out contamination. General study outcomes and caveats: The excess sharing between twins in beta out-of-frame sequences was weaker because fewer shared sequences reduced the signal-to-noise ratio. Compared with coincidental sharing between unrelated individuals, out-of-frame TCR alpha sequences shared between twins showed an excess of sequences with low generation probability. Because the same donors could not be followed over many years, the conclusions depended on cross-sectional statistical analysis. Out-of-frame TCR alpha sharing in monozygotic twins was systematically underestimated by recombination models, whereas sharing between unrelated individuals was in agreement with the recombination models. Invariant T cells such as MAIT and iNKT could partly confound zero-insertion analyses, though diverse VJ usage argued against this for most clonotypes. Fewer insertions were carried by abundant cord blood beta clonotypes; a weaker similar trend was observed in young adult naive repertoires, while no such trend was observed in memory repertoires.

To prepare the library, 5' RACE was applied. Sequenced on an Illumina HiSeq 2000. A universal primer binding site was introduced by template switching, and a unique molecular identifier was present in the final cDNA, enabling accurate counting of TCR cDNA molecules. First-strand cDNA for TCR alpha and beta chains was synthesized from specific primers in the conserved constant-segment region. To control for contamination, each cDNA library was double barcoded with a SMART-Mk sample barcode plus Illumina barcodes. Two successive PCR steps introduced TruSeq adapter sequences along with Illumina sample barcodes. Sequencing of the TCR alpha and beta cDNA libraries was done on the Illumina HiSeq platform using custom primers. For the original study's pipeline: Unique molecular identifiers were extracted from raw reads with MiGEC, and CDR3 positions were determined with MiXCR. Recombination models were inferred per individual with the repgenHMM and IGoR tools using an EM algorithm. The tcR package in R was used for shared clonotype analysis, with sharing normalized by the product of cloneset sizes. To study raw recombination free of thymic and clonal selection effects, out-of-frame nonproductive sequences were analyzed. TCRdb reran the public reads through fastp at Q25 and MiXCR, keeping productive beta chains. Rows with one shared CDR3 protein collapse into an entry with the most common genes and DNA. Here the V and J calls rest on TCRdb's processing, not on the authors' analysis. The sample has about 530,000 distinct CDR3 sequences on record, about a fifth of them singletons. 0.48% of the sample rests with the top ten.

Taken from cysteine to phenylalanine, the CDR3 has 13 residues. Only the CDR3 region is kept as DNA, spanning 39 bases read in frame from base 1. V is pared back by 5 bases and J by 5 bases, with 12 bases lying between the germline termini. CDR1 and CDR2 are drawn from the germline V gene: ENHRY, SYGVKD. These records were also assigned to another study, of yellow fever vaccine responses in identical twins. The second paper states: The T cell response to vaccination in identical twins was reported by the authors to appear partly convergent and partly personalized. The study precisely tracked vaccine-responding T cell clones in identical twins.

Source material: CD4+ T cells sorted from blood. Rearrangement joined TRBV10-3 to TRBJ1-1; TRBD1 is possibly the D segment (5 matching bases). The TCR was taken from a young woman in good health. The sequence in DNA is TGTGCCATCAGTCTCTCGGGGACGACTGAAGCTTTCTTT. Its translation is CAISLSGTTEAFF.